This TCR beta chain is from a study of blood T cell repertoires in COVID-19. Looking at the study overall: The United States, Italy and Spain supplied acute and convalescent COVID-19 samples.

Method: immunoSEQ multiplex PCR; TCRdb's copy keeps in-frame clones and lacks some. Altogether 200,000 to 250,000 clones are present, 65% to 85% being singletons, with the ten largest covering 1.3%. The CDR3 spans 12 residues. V was trimmed by 8 bases and J by 4 bases, leaving 10 bases between them. CDR1 and CDR2 from the germline V gene are ENHRY and SYGVKD. The source of this sequence is a young woman with COVID-19, enrolled during active disease. Sequencing input: peripheral blood. The gene calls are TRBV10-3 and TRBJ2-3, with D maybe TRBD2 (7 bases). The CDR3 coding sequence is TGTGCCATCCGAGGGGGGGCAGATACGCAGTATTTT. Translating gives CAIRGGADTQYF.